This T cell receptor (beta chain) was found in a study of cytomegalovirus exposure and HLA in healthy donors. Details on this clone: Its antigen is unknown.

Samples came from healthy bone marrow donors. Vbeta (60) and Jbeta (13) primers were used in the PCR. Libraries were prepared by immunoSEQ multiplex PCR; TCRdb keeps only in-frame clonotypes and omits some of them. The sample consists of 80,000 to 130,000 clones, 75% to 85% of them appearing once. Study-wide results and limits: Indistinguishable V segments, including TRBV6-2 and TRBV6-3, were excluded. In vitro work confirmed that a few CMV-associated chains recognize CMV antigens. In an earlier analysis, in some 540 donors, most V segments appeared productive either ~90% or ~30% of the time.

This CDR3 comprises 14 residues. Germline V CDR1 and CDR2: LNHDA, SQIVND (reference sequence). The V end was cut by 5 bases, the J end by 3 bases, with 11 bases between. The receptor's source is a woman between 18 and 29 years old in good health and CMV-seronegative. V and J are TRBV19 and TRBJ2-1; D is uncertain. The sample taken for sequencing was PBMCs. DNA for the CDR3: TGTGCCAGTAGTTTGAGGTCCGGCTACAATGAGCAGTTCTTC. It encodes CASSLRSGYNEQFF.